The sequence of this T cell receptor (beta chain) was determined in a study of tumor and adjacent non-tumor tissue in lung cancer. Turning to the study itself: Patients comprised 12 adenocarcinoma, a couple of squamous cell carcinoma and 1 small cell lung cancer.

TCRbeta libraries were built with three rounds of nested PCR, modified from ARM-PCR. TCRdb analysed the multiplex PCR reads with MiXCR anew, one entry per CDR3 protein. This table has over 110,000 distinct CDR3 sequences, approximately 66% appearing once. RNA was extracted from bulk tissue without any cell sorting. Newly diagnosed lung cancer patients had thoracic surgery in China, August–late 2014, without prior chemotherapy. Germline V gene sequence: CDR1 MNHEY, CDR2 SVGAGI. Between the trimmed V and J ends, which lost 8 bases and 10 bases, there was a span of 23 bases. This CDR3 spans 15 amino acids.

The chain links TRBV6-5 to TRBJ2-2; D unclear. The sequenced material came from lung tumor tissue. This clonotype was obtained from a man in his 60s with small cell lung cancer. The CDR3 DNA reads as TGTGCCAGCCGCGGCGTGGGTCCGAACATCGTGGAGCTGTTTTTT. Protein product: CASRGVGPNIVELFF.